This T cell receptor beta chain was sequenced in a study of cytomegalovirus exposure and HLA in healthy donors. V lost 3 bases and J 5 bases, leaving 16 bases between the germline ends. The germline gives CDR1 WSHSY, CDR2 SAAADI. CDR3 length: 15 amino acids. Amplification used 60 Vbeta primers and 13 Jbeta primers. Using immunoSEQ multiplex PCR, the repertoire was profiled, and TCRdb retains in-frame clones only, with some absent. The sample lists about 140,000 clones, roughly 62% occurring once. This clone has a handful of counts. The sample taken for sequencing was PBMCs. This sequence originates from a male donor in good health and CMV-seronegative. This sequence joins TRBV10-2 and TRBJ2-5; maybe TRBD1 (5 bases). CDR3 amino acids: CASSDMQGSGETQYF. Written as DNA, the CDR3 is TGCGCCAGCAGTGATATGCAGGGCAGTGGGGAGACCCAGTACTTC.